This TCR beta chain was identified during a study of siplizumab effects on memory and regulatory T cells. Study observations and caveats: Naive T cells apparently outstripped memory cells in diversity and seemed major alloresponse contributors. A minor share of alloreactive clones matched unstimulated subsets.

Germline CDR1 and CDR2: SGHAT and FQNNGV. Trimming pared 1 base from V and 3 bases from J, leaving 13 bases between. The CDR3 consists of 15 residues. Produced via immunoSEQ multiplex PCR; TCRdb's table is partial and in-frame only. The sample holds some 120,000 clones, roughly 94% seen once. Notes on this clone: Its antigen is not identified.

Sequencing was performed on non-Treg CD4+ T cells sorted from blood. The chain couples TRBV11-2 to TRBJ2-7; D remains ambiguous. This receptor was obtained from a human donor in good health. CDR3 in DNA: TGTGCCAGCAGCTTAGTTCTTAACACCTTCTACGAGCAGTACTTC. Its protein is CASSLVLNTFYEQYF.